A selection of T cell receptor beta chains follows, all from one sample in a study of patients and donors after allogeneic stem cell transplantation. TCRdb reprocessed the RT-PCR reads with MiXCR, giving one entry per CDR3 protein. The sample lists 800,000 to 1,000,000 distinct CDR3 sequences, about a sixth occurring once. Input material: blood, either unsorted or a sorted T cell fraction (not recorded which). These receptors all come from a human donor who was either an allogeneic HSCT recipient or a stem cell or donor lymphocyte infusion donor (not recorded which). It is not recorded whose cells these are; they may come from a transplant donor. CDR3s include the opening cysteine and the closing phenylalanine or tryptophan. Each record gives: clone size, J gene, V gene, D gene, CDR3 DNA, CDR3 protein. D genes are given only for firm matches. Clone sizes are given selectively: once, few, many, or a class where the clone is expanded.

clone_size: .
j_call: TRBJ2-1
v_call: TRBV2
d_call: .
cdr3_nt: TGTGCCAGCAGGTCGACCGATCGCGGTGAGCAGTTCTTC
cdr3_aa: CASRSTDRGEQFF

clone_size: few
j_call: TRBJ2-5
v_call: TRBV15
d_call: .
cdr3_nt: TGTGCCACCAGCACGACTAGGTTGGAGACCCAGTACTTC
cdr3_aa: CATSTTRLETQYF

clone_size: .
j_call: TRBJ1-4
v_call: TRBV6-5
d_call: TRBD1
cdr3_nt: TGTGCCAGCAGTTACTACAGGGGGCGAGGTGAAAAACTGTTTTTT
cdr3_aa: CASSYYRGRGEKLFF

clone_size: .
j_call: TRBJ1-1
v_call: TRBV5-1
d_call: .
cdr3_nt: TGCGCCAGCACCTTCGGGGGATCGAACACTGAAGCTTTCTTT
cdr3_aa: CASTFGGSNTEAFF

clone_size: .
j_call: TRBJ2-2
v_call: TRBV7-3
d_call: .
cdr3_nt: TGTGCCAGCAGCTTAAACAGGGCTGGAACCGGGGAGCTGTTTTTT
cdr3_aa: CASSLNRAGTGELFF

clone_size: .
j_call: TRBJ2-2
v_call: TRBV29-1
d_call: TRBD2
cdr3_nt: TGCAGCGCCGAGAGCGGGGGGGGGTACACCGGGGAGCTGTTTTTT
cdr3_aa: CSAESGGGYTGELFF

clone_size: .
j_call: TRBJ2-4
v_call: TRBV12-3/TRBV12-4
d_call: .
cdr3_nt: TGTGCCAGCAGCTACCCGTCTCTAGCCAAAAACATTCAGTACTTC
cdr3_aa: CASSYPSLAKNIQYF

clone_size: .
j_call: TRBJ2-5
v_call: TRBV7-2
d_call: .
cdr3_nt: TGTGCCAGCAGCCTACGGGGGCTAGCGGATGCCATTGAGACCCAGTACTTC
cdr3_aa: CASSLRGLADAIETQYF

clone_size: few
j_call: TRBJ2-7
v_call: TRBV5-1
d_call: .
cdr3_nt: TGCGCCAGCAGCTTGGCCGGCAGGCCCGGCGAGCAGTACTTC
cdr3_aa: CASSLAGRPGEQYF

clone_size: few
j_call: TRBJ1-2
v_call: TRBV20-1
d_call: .
cdr3_nt: TGCAGTGCTAGAGATCTCAGAAGGGGAGATGGCTACACCTTC
cdr3_aa: CSARDLRRGDGYTF

clone_size: .
j_call: TRBJ2-5
v_call: TRBV29-1
d_call: TRBD2
cdr3_nt: TGCAGCGCGAGGGAGGGCCTCCAAGAGACCCAGTACTTC
cdr3_aa: CSAREGLQETQYF

clone_size: .
j_call: TRBJ2-1
v_call: TRBV7-2
d_call: TRBD1
cdr3_nt: TGTGCCAGCAGCTTAGAAGATGGGACAGGCGCTAATGAGCAGTTCTTC
cdr3_aa: CASSLEDGTGANEQFF

clone_size: .
j_call: TRBJ1-1
v_call: TRBV6-1
d_call: .
cdr3_nt: TGTGCCAGCAGTGAAACGACAGTTCTTACTGAAGCTTTCTTT
cdr3_aa: CASSETTVLTEAFF

clone_size: .
j_call: TRBJ1-1
v_call: TRBV12-3/TRBV12-4
d_call: .
cdr3_nt: TGTGCCAGCAGCCGATGGGGGGGGCAGTACACTGAAGCTTTCTTT
cdr3_aa: CASSRWGGQYTEAFF

clone_size: once
j_call: TRBJ2-2
v_call: TRBV2
d_call: .
cdr3_nt: TGTGCCAGCAGGCCTCGCGGGTTCTCCCCGGGGGAGCTGTTTTTT
cdr3_aa: CASRPRGFSPGELFF

clone_size: .
j_call: TRBJ2-2
v_call: TRBV7-7
d_call: TRBD2
cdr3_nt: TGTGCTAGCACCCTCTCTAGCGGGTCGAACACCGGGGAGCTGTTTTTT
cdr3_aa: CASTLSSGSNTGELFF

clone_size: few
j_call: TRBJ2-4
v_call: TRBV12-3/TRBV12-4
d_call: .
cdr3_nt: TGTGCCAGCAGTTTAGAACCTCCCGTACTTCATGGAGGGTACTTC
cdr3_aa: CASSLEPPVLHGGYF

clone_size: .
j_call: TRBJ2-3
v_call: TRBV20-1
d_call: TRBD1
cdr3_nt: TGCAGTGCAAACCGGGACAGGGGGCTAACAGATACGCAGTATTTT
cdr3_aa: CSANRDRGLTDTQYF